The 2 T cell receptor beta chains listed next were all sequenced from one sample in a study of cytomegalovirus exposure and HLA in healthy donors. The PCR employed 60 Vbeta primers together with 13 Jbeta primers. Sequenced by immunoSEQ multiplex PCR; TCRdb stores in-frame clones only, minus some. This sample's clone table lists roughly 150,000 clones. The sample taken for sequencing was PBMCs. The receptor source for this set is a woman aged 50 to 60 in good health and CMV-seronegative.

This rearrangement joins TRBV7-3 to TRBJ2-3; TRBD1 agrees at 9 bases. The CDR3 runs to 14 residues. Germline values: CDR1 SGHTA, CDR2 FQGTGA. The trim removed 3 bases at V and 5 bases at J, leaving 3 bases unmatched. The CDR3 is CASSLTGGVDTQYF. The DNA for the CDR3 is TGTGCCAGCAGCTTGACAGGGGGTGTAGATACGCAGTATTTT.

This chain connects TRBV5-6 to TRBJ2-2; 11 bases line up with TRBD2. Germline-derived CDR1 and CDR2 are SGHDT and YYEEEE. With 0 bases clipped from V and 6 bases from J, the junction kept 4 bases outside the gene matches. The CDR3 is made up of 16 amino acids. This chain's CDR3 is CASSLELAGVAGELFF. CDR3 in DNA: TGTGCCAGCAGCTTGGAACTAGCGGGAGTGGCCGGGGAGCTGTTTTTT.